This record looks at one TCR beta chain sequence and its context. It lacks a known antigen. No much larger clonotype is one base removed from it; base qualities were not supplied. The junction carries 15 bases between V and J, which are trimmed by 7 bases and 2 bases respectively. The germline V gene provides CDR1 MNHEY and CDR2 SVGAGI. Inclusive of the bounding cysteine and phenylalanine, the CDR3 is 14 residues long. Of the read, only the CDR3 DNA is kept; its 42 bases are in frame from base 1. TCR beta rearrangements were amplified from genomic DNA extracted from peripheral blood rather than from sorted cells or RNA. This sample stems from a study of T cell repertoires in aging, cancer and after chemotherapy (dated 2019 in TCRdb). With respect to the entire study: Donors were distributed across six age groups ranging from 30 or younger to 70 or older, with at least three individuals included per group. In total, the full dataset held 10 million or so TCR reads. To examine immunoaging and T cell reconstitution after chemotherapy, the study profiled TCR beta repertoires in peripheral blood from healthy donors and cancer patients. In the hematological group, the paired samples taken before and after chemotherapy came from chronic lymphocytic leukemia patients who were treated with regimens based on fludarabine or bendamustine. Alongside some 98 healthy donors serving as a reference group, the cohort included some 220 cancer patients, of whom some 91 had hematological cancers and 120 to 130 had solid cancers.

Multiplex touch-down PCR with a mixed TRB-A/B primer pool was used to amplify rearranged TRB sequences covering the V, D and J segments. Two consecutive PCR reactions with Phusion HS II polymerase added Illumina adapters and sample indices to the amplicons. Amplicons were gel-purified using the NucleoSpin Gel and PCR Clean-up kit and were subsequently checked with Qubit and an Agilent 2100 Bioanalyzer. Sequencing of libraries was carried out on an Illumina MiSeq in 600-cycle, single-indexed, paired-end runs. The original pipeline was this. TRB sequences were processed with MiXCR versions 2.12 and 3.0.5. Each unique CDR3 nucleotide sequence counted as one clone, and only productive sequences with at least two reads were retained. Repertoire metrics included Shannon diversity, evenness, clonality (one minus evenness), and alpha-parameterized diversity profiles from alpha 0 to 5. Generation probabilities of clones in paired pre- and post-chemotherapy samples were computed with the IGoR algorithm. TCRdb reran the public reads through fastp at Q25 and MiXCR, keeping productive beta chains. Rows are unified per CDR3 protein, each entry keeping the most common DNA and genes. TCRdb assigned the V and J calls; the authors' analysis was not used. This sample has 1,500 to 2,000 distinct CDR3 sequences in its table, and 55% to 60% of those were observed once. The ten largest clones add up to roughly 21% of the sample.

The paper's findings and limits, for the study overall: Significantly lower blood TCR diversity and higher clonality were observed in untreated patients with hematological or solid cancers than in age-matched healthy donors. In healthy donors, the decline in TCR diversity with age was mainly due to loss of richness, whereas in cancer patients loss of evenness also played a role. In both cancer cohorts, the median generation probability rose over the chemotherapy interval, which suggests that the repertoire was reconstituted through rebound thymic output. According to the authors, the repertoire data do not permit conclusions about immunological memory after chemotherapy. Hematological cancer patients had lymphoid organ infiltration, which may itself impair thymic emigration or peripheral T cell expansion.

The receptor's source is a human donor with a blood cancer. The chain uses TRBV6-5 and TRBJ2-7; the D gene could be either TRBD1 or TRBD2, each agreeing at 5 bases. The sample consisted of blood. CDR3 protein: CASTRAPGPYEQYF. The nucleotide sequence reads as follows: TGTGCCAGCACCCGGGCGCCGGGACCCTACGAGCAGTACTTC.